The 2 T cell receptor beta chains reported below all come from one sample, sequenced in a study of T cell responses to AZD1222 COVID-19 vaccine. Profiled with immunoSEQ multiplex PCR; TCRdb holds only in-frame clones, not every one. The sample includes 180,000 or so clones, around 90% seen only once; the top ten take roughly 25%. The specimen was peripheral blood, collected 28 days after the second AZD1222 dose. The source is an adult who received the AZD1222 COVID-19 vaccine.

This clone was seen only once. The chain recombines TRBV29-1 with TRBJ2-6; D may be TRBD1 (6 bases). The CDR3 is 15 amino acids. Germline CDR1 SQVTM, CDR2 ANQGSEA. Trimming shortened V by 8 bases and J by 3 bases, and 17 bases separated the two germline ends. CDR3 bases: TGCAGCATCTCCCTGGGGGCAGGTGGGGCCAACGTCCTGACTTTC. Translating gives CSISLGAGGANVLTF.

V gene TRBV2 combines with J gene TRBJ2-2; D remains unclear. Trimming stripped 6 bases from V and 7 bases from J, with 15 bases between. In germline, CDR1 is SNHLY, CDR2 FYNNEI. This CDR3 is built from 14 residues. CDR3 loop: CASRAVVESGELFF. The CDR3 DNA sequence: TGTGCCAGCAGGGCGGTTGTGGAGAGCGGGGAGCTGTTTTTT.